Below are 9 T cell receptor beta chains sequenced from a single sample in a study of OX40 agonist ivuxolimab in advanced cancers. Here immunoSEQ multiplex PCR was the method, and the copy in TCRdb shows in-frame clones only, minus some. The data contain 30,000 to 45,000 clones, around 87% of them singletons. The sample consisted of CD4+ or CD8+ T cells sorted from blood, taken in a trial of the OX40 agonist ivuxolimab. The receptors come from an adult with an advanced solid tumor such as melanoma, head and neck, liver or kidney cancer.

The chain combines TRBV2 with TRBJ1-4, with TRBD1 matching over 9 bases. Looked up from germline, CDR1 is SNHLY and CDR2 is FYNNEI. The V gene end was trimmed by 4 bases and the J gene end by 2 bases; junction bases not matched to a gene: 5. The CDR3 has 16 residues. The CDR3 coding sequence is TGTGCCAGCAGTGCCCGACAGGGGGGGACTAATGAAAAACTGTTTTTT. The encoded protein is CASSARQGGTNEKLFF.

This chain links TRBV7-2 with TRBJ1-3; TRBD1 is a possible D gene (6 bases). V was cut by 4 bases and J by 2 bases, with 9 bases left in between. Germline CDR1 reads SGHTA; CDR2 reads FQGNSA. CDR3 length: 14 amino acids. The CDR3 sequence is CASSSTGPGNTIYF. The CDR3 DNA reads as TGTGCCAGCAGCTCAACAGGGCCTGGAAACACCATATATTTT.

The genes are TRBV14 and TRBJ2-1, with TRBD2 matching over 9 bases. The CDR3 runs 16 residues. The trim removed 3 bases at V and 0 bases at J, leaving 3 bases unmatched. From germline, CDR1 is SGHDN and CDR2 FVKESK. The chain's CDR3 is CASSHLTSGSYNEQFF. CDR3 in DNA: TGTGCCAGCAGCCACCTGACTAGCGGCTCCTACAATGAGCAGTTCTTC.

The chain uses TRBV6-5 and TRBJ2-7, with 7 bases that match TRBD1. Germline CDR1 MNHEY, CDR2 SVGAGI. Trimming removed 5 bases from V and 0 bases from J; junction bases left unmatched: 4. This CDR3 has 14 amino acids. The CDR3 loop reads CASSPGQISYEQYF. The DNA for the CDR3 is TGTGCCAGCAGTCCGGGACAGATCTCCTACGAGCAGTACTTC.

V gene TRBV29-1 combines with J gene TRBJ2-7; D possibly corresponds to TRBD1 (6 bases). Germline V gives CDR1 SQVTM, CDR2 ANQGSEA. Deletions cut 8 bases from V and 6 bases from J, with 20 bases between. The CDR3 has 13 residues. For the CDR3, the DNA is TGCAGCACCTCGGACAGTCAGGATTTCGAGCAGTACTTC. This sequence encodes CSTSDSQDFEQYF.

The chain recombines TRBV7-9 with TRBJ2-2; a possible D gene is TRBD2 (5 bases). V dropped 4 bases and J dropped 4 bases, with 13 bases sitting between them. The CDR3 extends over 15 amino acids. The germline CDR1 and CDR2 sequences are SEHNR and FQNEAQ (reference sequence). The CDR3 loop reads CASSSIRGGTGELFF. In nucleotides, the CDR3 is TGTGCCAGCAGCTCTATTCGGGGTGGCACCGGGGAGCTGTTTTTT.

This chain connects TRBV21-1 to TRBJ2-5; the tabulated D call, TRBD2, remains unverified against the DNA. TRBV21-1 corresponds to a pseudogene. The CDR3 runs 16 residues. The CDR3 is CASSKWRPGLAETQYF. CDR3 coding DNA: TGTGCCAGCAGCAAATGGAGGCCGGGGCTAGCGGAGACCCAGTACTTC.

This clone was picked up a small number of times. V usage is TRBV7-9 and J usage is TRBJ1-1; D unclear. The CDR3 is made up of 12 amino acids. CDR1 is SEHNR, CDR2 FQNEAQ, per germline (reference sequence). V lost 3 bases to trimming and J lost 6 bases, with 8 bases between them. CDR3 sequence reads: CASSFNTPEAFF. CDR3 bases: TGTGCCAGCAGCTTCAACACCCCTGAAGCTTTCTTT.

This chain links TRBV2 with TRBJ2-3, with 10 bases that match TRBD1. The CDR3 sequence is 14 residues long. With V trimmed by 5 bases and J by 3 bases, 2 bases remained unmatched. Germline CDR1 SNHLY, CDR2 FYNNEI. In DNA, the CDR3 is TGTGCCAGCAGTCAGGGACAGGGGACAGATACGCAGTATTTT. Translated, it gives CASSQGQGTDTQYF. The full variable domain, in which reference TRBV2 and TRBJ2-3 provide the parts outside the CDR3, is EPEVTQTPSHQVTQMGQEVILRCVPISNHLYFYWYRQILGQKVEFLVSFYNNEISEKSEIFDDQFSVERPDGSNFTLKIRSTKLEDSAMYFCASSQGQGTDTQYFGPGTRLTVL.